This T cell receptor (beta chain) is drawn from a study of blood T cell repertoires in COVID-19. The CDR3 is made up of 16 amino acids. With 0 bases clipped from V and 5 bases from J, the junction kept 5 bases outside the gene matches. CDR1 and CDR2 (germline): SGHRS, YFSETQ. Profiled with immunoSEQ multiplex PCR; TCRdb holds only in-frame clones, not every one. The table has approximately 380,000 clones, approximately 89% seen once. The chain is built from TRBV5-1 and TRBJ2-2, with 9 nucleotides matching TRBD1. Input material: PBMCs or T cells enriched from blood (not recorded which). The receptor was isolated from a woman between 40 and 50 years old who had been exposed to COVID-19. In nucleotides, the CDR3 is TGCGCCAGCAGCTTGGCCGGGACAGGGATGACCGGGGAGCTGTTTTTT. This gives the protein CASSLAGTGMTGELFF.